This T cell receptor beta chain was documented in a study of shared clonotypes between healthy human individuals. Sequenced by immunoSEQ multiplex PCR; TCRdb stores in-frame clones only, minus some. The sample holds about 1.5 million clones; around 98% are singletons and the top ten take around 0.45%. The CDR3 is 15 amino acids. V was pared by 5 bases and J by 13 bases, with 26 bases between. Germline CDR1 and CDR2: MDHEN and SYDVKM. The source material was naive CD4+ T cells sorted from blood. Regarding subset: CD45RA+ positively selected. The TCR originated in a man under 40 in good health. The genes are TRBV28 and TRBJ1-1; tentative D call: TRBD1 (6 bases). The CDR3 reads CASSQGQFVWRGGFF. CDR3 DNA sequence: TGTGCCAGCAGTCAAGGACAGTTTGTTTGGAGGGGCGGTTTCTTT.